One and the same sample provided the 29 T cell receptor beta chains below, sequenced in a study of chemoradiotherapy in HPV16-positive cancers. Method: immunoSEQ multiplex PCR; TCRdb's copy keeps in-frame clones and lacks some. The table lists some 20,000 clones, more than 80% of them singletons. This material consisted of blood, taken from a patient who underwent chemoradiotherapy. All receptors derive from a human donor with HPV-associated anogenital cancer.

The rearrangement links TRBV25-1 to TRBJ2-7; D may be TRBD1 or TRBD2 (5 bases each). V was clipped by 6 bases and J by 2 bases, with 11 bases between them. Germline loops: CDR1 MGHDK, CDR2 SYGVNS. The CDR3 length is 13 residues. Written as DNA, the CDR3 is TGTGCCAGCAGGGGGGTATCGGCCTACGAGCAGTACTTC. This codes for CASRGVSAYEQYF.

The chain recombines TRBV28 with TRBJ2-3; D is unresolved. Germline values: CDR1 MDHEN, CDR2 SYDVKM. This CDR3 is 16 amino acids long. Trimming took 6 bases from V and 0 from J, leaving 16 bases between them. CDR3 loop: CASSPLVKRSTDTQYF. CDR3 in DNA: TGTGCCAGCAGCCCATTGGTAAAGCGAAGCACAGATACGCAGTATTTT.

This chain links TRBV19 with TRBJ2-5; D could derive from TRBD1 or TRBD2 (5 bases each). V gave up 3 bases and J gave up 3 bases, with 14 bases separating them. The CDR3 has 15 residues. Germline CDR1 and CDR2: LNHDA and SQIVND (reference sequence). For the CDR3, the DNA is TGTGCCAGTAGTATGTCGGGCCAGGGAGAAGAGACCCAGTACTTC. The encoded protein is CASSMSGQGEETQYF. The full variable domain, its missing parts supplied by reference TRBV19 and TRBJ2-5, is DGGITQSPKYLFRKEGQNVTLSCEQNLNHDAMYWYRQDPGQGLRLIYYSQIVNDFQKGDIAEGYSVSREKKESFPLTVTSAQKNPTAFYLCASSMSGQGEETQYFGPGTRLLVL.

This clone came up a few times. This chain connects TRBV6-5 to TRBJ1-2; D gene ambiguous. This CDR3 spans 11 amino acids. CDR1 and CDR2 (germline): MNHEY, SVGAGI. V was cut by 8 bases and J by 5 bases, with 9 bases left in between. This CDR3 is CASRFLYGYTF. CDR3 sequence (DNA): TGTGCCAGCCGGTTTTTGTATGGCTACACCTTC.

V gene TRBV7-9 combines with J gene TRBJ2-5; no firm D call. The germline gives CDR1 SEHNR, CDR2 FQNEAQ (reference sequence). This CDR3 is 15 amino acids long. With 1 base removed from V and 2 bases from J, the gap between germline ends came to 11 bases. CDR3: CASSLDLDLQETQYF. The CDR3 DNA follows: TGTGCCAGCAGCTTAGATTTGGACCTACAAGAGACCCAGTACTTC.

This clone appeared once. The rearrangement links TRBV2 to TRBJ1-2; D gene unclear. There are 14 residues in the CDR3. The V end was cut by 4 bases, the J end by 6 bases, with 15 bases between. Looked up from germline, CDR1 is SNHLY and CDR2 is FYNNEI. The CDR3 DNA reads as TGTGCCAGCAGTGTATGGCCAAGGGATGATGGCTACACCTTC. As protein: CASSVWPRDDGYTF.

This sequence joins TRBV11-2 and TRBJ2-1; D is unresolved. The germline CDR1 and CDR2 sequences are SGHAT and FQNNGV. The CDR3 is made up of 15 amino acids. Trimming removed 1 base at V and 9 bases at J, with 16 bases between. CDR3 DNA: TGTGCCAGCAGCTTAGTGAGAGAGGCGGCTGTTGAGCAGTTCTTC. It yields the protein CASSLVREAAVEQFF. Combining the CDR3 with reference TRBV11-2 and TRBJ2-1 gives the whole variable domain EAGVAQSPRYKIIEKRQSVAFWCNPISGHATLYWYQQILGQGPKLLIQFQNNGVVDDSQLPKDRFSAERLKGVDSTLKIQPAKLEDSAVYLCASSLVREAAVEQFFGPGTRLTVL.

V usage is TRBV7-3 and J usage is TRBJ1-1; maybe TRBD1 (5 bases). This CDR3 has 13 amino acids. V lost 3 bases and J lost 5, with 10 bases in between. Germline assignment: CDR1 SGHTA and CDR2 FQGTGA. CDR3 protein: CASSFGGSTEAFF. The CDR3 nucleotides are TGTGCCAGCAGCTTCGGGGGATCTACTGAAGCTTTCTTT.

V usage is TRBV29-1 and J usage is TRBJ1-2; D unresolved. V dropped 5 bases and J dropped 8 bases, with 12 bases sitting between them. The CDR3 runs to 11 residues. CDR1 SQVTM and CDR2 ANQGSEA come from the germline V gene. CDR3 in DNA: TGCAGCGTTCCTGCCGGAAGGGGCTACACCTTC. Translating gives CSVPAGRGYTF.

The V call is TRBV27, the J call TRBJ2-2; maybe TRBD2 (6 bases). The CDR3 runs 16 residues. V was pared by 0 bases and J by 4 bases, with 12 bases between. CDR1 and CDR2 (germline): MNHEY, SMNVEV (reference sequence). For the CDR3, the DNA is TGTGCCAGCAGTTTATCGCAGGGACTGGGCACCGGGGAGCTGTTTTTT. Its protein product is CASSLSQGLGTGELFF.

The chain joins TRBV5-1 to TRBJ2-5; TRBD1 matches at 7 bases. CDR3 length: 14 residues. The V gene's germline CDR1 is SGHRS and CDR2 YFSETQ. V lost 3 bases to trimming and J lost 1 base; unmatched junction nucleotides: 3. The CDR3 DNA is TGCGCCAGCAGCTACGGACAGGCCCAAGAGACCCAGTACTTC. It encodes CASSYGQAQETQYF.

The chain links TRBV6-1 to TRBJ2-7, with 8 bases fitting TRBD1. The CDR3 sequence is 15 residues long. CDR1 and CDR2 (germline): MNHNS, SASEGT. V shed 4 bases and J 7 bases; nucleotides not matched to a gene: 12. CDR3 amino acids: CASSGQTGALQEQYF. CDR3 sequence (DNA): TGTGCCAGCAGTGGCCAGACAGGGGCCCTCCAGGAGCAGTACTTC.

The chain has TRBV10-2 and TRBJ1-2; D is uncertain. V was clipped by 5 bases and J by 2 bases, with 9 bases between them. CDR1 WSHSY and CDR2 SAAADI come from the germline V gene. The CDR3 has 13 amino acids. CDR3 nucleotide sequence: TGCGCCAGCAGTTCCGGACCCAACTATGGCTACACCTTC. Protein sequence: CASSSGPNYGYTF.

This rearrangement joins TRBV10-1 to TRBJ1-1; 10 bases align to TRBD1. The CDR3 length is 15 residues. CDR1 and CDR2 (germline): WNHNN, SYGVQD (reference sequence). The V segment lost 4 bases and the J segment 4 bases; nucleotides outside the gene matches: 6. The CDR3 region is CASSVWTGGTTEAFF. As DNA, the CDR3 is TGCGCCAGCAGTGTATGGACAGGGGGTACCACTGAAGCTTTCTTT.

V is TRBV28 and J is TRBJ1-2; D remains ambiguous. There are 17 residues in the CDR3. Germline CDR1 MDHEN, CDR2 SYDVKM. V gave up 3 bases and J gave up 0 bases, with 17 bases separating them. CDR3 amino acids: CASSLSATLNSNYGYTF. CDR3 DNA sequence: TGTGCCAGCAGTTTGTCGGCTACCTTAAACTCTAACTATGGCTACACCTTC.

The CDR3 coding sequence is TGTGCCAGTAGTATAAGCACAGGGGGCAGCGAGCAGTACTTC. This codes for CASSISTGGSEQYF. This sequence joins TRBV19 and TRBJ2-7; 9 positions match TRBD1. Germline assignment: CDR1 LNHDA and CDR2 SQIVND (reference sequence). The ends lost 2 bases at V and 6 bases at J; junction bases unmatched: 5. CDR3 length: 14 residues.

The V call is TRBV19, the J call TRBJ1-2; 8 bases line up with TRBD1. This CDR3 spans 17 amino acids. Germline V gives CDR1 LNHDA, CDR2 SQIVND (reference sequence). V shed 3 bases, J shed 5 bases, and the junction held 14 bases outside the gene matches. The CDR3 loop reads CASSISGTGPLQYGYTF. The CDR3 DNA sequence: TGTGCCAGTAGTATCTCCGGGACAGGCCCGCTTCAGTATGGCTACACCTTC.

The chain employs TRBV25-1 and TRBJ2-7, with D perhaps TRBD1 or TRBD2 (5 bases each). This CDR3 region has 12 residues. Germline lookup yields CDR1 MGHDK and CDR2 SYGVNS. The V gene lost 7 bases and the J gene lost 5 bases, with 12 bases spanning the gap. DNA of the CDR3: TGTGCCAGCAAGGCCCCGGGACACGAGCAGTACTTC. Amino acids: CASKAPGHEQYF.

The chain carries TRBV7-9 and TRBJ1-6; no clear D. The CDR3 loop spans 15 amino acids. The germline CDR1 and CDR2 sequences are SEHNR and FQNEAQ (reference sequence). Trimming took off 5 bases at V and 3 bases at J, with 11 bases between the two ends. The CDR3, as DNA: TGTGCCAGCAGCCCCTCCGGGAGCTATAATTCACCCCTCCACTTT. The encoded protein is CASSPSGSYNSPLHF.

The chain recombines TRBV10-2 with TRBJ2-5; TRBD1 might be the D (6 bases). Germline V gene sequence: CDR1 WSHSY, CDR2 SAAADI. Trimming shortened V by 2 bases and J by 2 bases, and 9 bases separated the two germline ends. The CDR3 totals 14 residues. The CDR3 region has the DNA TGCGCCAGCAGTGAGGGACAGCCTCAAGAGACCCAGTACTTC. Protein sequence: CASSEGQPQETQYF.

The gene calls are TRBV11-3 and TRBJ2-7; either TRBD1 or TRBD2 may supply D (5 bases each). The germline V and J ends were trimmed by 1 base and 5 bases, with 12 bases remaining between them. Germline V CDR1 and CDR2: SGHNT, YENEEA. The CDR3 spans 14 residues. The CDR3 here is CASSLGQREHEQYF. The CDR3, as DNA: TGTGCCAGCAGCTTAGGACAGAGGGAACACGAGCAGTACTTC.

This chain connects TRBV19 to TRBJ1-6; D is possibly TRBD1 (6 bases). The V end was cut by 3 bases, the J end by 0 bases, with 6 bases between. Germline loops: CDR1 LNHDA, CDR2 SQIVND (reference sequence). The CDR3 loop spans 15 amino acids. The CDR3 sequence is CASSMDSSYNSPLHF. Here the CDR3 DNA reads TGTGCCAGTAGTATGGACAGCTCCTATAATTCACCCCTCCACTTT. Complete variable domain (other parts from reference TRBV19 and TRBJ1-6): DGGITQSPKYLFRKEGQNVTLSCEQNLNHDAMYWYRQDPGQGLRLIYYSQIVNDFQKGDIAEGYSVSREKKESFPLTVTSAQKNPTAFYLCASSMDSSYNSPLHFGNGTRLTVT.

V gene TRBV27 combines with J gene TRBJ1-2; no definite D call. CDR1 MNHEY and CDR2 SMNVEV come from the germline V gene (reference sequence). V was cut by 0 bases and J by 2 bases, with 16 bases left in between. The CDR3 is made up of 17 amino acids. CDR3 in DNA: TGTGCCAGCAGTTTATCGTGGTTGGCAGAGGGCAACTATGGCTACACCTTC. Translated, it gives CASSLSWLAEGNYGYTF.

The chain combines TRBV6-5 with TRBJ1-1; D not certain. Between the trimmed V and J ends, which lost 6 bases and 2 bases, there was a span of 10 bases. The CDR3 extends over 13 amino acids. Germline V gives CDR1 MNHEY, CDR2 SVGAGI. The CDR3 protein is CASRYTSNTEAFF. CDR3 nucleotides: TGTGCCAGCAGGTACACGTCAAACACTGAAGCTTTCTTT.

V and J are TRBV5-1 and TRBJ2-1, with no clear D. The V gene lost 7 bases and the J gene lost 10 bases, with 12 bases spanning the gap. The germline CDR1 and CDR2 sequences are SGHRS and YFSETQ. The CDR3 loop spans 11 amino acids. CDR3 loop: CASLGFGEQFF. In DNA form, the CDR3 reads TGCGCCAGCCTCGGGTTCGGGGAGCAGTTCTTC.

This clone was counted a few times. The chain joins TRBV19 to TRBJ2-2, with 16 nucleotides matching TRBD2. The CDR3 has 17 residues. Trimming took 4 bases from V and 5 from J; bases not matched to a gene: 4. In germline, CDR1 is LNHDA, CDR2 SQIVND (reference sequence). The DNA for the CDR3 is TGTGCCAGTAGTACTCCGGGACTAGCGGGAGGGACCGGGGAGCTGTTTTTT. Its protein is CASSTPGLAGGTGELFF.

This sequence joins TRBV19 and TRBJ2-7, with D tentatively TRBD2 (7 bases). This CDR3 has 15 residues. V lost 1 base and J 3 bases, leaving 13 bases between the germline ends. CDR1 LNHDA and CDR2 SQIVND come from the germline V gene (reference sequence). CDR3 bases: TGTGCCAGTAGTATAGTCGGGGGGCCTTTCTACGAGCAGTACTTC. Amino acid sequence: CASSIVGGPFYEQYF. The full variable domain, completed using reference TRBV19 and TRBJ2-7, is DGGITQSPKYLFRKEGQNVTLSCEQNLNHDAMYWYRQDPGQGLRLIYYSQIVNDFQKGDIAEGYSVSREKKESFPLTVTSAQKNPTAFYLCASSIVGGPFYEQYFGPGTRLTVT.

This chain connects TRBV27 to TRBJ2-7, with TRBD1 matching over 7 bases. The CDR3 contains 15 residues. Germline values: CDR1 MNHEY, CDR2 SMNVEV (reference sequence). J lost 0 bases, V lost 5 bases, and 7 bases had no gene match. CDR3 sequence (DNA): TGTGCCAGCAGTCCTGACAGGGCCAACTCCTACGAGCAGTACTTC. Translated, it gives CASSPDRANSYEQYF.

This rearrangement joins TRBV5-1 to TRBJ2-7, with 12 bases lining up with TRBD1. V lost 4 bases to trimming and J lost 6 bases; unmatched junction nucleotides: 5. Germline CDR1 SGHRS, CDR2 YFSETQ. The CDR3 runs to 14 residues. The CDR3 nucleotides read TGCGCCAGCAGCGCGGGACAGGGGGCTTTCGAGCAGTACTTC. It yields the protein CASSAGQGAFEQYF.